A single sample is the source of the 19 T cell receptor beta chains below, sequenced in a study of T cells after yellow fever vaccination. TCRdb reprocessed the 5' RACE reads with MiXCR, giving one entry per CDR3 protein. The data hold roughly 120,000 distinct CDR3 sequences, with around 7.4% observed a single time. Sequencing was performed on CD4+ T cells sorted from PBMCs, taken 10 to 11 days after the first yellow fever vaccination. Receptor source: a man aged 18 to 29 who received the YFV17D yellow fever vaccine.

This clonotype was observed many times. This chain joins TRBV4-2 and TRBJ1-6; no definite D call. Looked up from germline, CDR1 is LGHNA and CDR2 is YNFKEQ. V was pared by 3 bases and J by 3 bases, with 15 bases between. This CDR3 spans 17 amino acids. Here the CDR3 DNA reads TGTGCCAGCAGCCACGATCGAGGCGGCGGCTATAATTCACCCCTCCACTTT. Translation: CASSHDRGGGYNSPLHF.

This clonotype was seen ten or more times. The chain recombines TRBV4-3 with TRBJ2-1; TRBD1 agrees at 12 bases. Looked up from germline, CDR1 is LGHNA and CDR2 is YSLEER. Trimming at V came to 2 bases and at J to 8 bases, leaving 7 bases not matched to a gene. The CDR3 extends over 16 amino acids. CDR3 sequence (DNA): TGCGCCAGCAGCCAAACTCCGGGACAGGGGGCCGATGAGCAGTTCTTC. Its translation: CASSQTPGQGADEQFF.

The table lists this clonotype with many counts. The genes are TRBV15 and TRBJ1-2; TRBD1 might be the D (6 bases). Germline V gene lookup returns CDR1 LNHNV and CDR2 YYDKDF (reference sequence). Trimming shortened V by 8 bases and J by 7 bases, and 17 bases separated the two germline ends. CDR3 length equals 13 residues. The CDR3: CATALGGAGGYTF. DNA of the CDR3: TGTGCCACCGCACTTGGGGGCGCGGGTGGCTACACCTTC. The entire variable domain, with the rest obtained from reference TRBV15 and TRBJ1-2, is as follows: DAMVIQNPRYQVTQFGKPVTLSCSQTLNHNVMYWYQQKSSQAPKLLFHYYDKDFNNEADTPDNFQSRRPNTSFCFLDIRSPGLGDTAMYLCATALGGAGGYTFGSGTRLTVV.

This clonotype was counted a few times. The V call is TRBV7-2, the J call TRBJ2-3, with a possible D match to TRBD1 (6 bases). The CDR3 is made up of 14 amino acids. Trimming took off 6 bases at V and 3 bases at J, with 13 bases between the two ends. In germline, CDR1 is SGHTA, CDR2 FQGNSA. The CDR3 protein is CASRERQETDTQYF. The CDR3 DNA follows: TGTGCCAGCAGGGAACGACAGGAAACAGATACGCAGTATTTT.

The table lists this clonotype with many counts. The chain has TRBV6-5 and TRBJ2-1; 15 bases are a match to TRBD2. The CDR3 contains 16 residues. The V gene end was trimmed by 4 bases and the J gene end by 7 bases; junction bases not matched to a gene: 5. The germline gives CDR1 MNHEY, CDR2 SVGAGI. CDR3: CASSSGLAGGPNEQFF. The CDR3 DNA follows: TGTGCCAGCAGTTCCGGACTAGCGGGGGGGCCAAATGAGCAGTTCTTC.

This clonotype has ten or more counts. This rearrangement joins TRBV12-3 or TRBV12-4 to TRBJ2-1; a weak D match, TRBD2 (5 bases). The CDR3 runs to 13 residues. V was trimmed by 5 bases and J by 6 bases, leaving 11 bases between them. The CDR3 nucleotides read TGTGCCAGCAGTCGAGGACTCGCCAATGAGCAGTTCTTC. Residues: CASSRGLANEQFF.

This clonotype was picked up many times. The chain combines TRBV5-1 with TRBJ2-2, with 11 bases fitting TRBD2. J gave up 4 bases and V 4 bases, and 3 bases lay outside the gene matches. Germline V CDR1 and CDR2: SGHRS, YFSETQ. The CDR3 runs 15 residues. CDR3 nucleotides: TGCGCCAGCAGCACAACTAGCGGGGGCACCGGGGAGCTGTTTTTT. Translation gives CASSTTSGGTGELFF.

Points on this clonotype: A much bigger clone sits one base away, suggesting this may be a read error. The V call is TRBV2, the J call TRBJ2-3, with 7 bases aligning to TRBD1. CDR3 size: 15 residues. Germline CDR1 reads SNHLY; CDR2 reads FYNNEI. The CDR3 region has the DNA TGTGCCAGCAGTCGCCGTCAGGGTGGGACAGATTCGCAGTATTTT. This translates into CASSRRQGGTDSQYF.

This clonotype was seen ten or more times. CDR3 sequence: CASSQERAGTEAFF. The CDR3 bases are TGTGCCAGCAGCCAAGAAAGGGCTGGTACTGAAGCTTTCTTT. The chain employs TRBV4-2 and TRBJ1-1, with D unclear. V shed 0 bases and J shed 5 bases, with 10 bases lying between them. The CDR3 spans 14 residues. Germline V gives CDR1 LGHNA, CDR2 YNFKEQ.

There are a few counts of this clonotype. CDR3 loop: CASSKGPTDSNQPQHF. In nucleotides, the CDR3 is TGTGCCAGCAGTAAAGGCCCCACGGACAGCAATCAGCCCCAGCATTTT. This rearrangement joins TRBV27 to TRBJ1-5, with D unclear. This CDR3 comprises 16 residues. Per the germline V gene, CDR1 is MNHEY and CDR2 is SMNVEV (reference sequence). Trimming cost V 5 bases and J 1 base, with 15 bases left between them.

This clonotype was observed at least ten times. The chain recombines TRBV2 with TRBJ1-5; D ambiguous. Looked up from germline, CDR1 is SNHLY and CDR2 is FYNNEI. Trimming left V 2 bases short and J 0 bases short, with 11 bases between. The CDR3 runs to 16 residues. The CDR3 DNA follows: TGTGCCAGCAGTGAAAGTTGGGGATATAGCAATCAGCCCCAGCATTTT. Translated: CASSESWGYSNQPQHF.

This clonotype was seen repeatedly, ten times or more. This sequence joins TRBV5-5 and TRBJ2-6, with D tentatively TRBD2 (6 bases). The germline V gene encodes CDR1 SGHKS and CDR2 YYEKEE (reference sequence). V lost 4 bases and J lost 8, with 19 bases in between. The CDR3 extends over 16 amino acids. CDR3 DNA: TGTGCCAGCAGCCGCACGGGACTCCCTGAGACCAACGTCCTGACTTTC. As protein: CASSRTGLPETNVLTF.

CDR3 DNA sequence: TGCGCAGCGGGCAGCCAAGAGACCCAGTACTTC. It yields the protein CAAGSQETQYF. The chain joins TRBV4-1 to TRBJ2-5; D perhaps matches TRBD2 (6 bases). The CDR3 extends over 11 amino acids. CDR1 and CDR2 (germline): MGHRA, YSYEKL.

J is TRBJ2-2 and V is TRBV4-2; the D gene is possibly TRBD1 (6 bases). CDR3 length equals 19 residues. Trimming shortened V by 9 bases and J by 6 bases, and 32 bases separated the two germline ends. Germline CDR1 LGHNA, CDR2 YNFKEQ. CDR3 nucleotides: TGTGCCAGGGGCCCCCGGTCGGCAGGGGTGCCTCGGGTCCCCGGGGAGCTGTTTTTT. Amino acids: CARGPRSAGVPRVPGELFF.

This clonotype came up a few times. The rearrangement uses TRBV7-9 and TRBJ1-6; TRBD1 agrees at 9 bases. Germline V gives CDR1 SEHNR, CDR2 FQNEAQ (reference sequence). Germline trimming cut 5 bases from V and 8 bases from J; bases unmatched to any gene: 7. The CDR3 covers 15 residues. In DNA form, the CDR3 reads TGTGCCAGCAGCGCCACGGGACAGGGTTATTCACCCCTCCACTTT. This encodes CASSATGQGYSPLHF.

Many counts were recorded for this clonotype. V and J are TRBV4-3 and TRBJ2-1, with 12 bases matching TRBD2. The CDR3 has 15 residues. Germline V lookup: CDR1 LGHNA, CDR2 YSLEER. With 2 bases clipped from V and 7 bases from J, the junction kept 3 bases outside the gene matches. The DNA for the CDR3 is TGCGCCAGCAGCCAACCTAGCGGGGGGGTAAATGAGCAGTTCTTC. Its protein is CASSQPSGGVNEQFF.

This clonotype was seen ten or more times. J is TRBJ2-3 and V is TRBV5-1; 15 bases are a match to TRBD2. From germline, CDR1 is SGHRS and CDR2 YFSETQ. This CDR3 comprises 17 residues. V was pared by 4 bases and J by 1 base, with 4 bases of the junction left unmatched. CDR3 DNA: TGCGCCAGCAGCCCGGGACTAGCGGGGGGCCGCACAGATACGCAGTATTTT. As protein: CASSPGLAGGRTDTQYF.

This clonotype occurred many times. The chain joins TRBV12-3 or TRBV12-4 to TRBJ2-7; D may be TRBD1 (6 bases). V was pared by 3 bases and J by 2 bases, with 11 bases between. The CDR3 contains 14 residues. The CDR3 nucleotides are TGTGCCAGCAGTTTGGGGGCACAGACCTACGAGCAGTACTTC. This translates into CASSLGAQTYEQYF.

This clonotype was counted many times. The V gene is TRBV29-1, the J gene TRBJ1-1; perhaps TRBD1 as D (5 bases). Germline CDR1 SQVTM, CDR2 ANQGSEA. The V end was cut by 4 bases, the J end by 0 bases, with 15 bases between. The CDR3 covers 15 residues. CDR3 loop: CSVGSGWGMNTEAFF. CDR3 in DNA: TGCAGCGTTGGGTCAGGGTGGGGGATGAACACTGAAGCTTTCTTT.